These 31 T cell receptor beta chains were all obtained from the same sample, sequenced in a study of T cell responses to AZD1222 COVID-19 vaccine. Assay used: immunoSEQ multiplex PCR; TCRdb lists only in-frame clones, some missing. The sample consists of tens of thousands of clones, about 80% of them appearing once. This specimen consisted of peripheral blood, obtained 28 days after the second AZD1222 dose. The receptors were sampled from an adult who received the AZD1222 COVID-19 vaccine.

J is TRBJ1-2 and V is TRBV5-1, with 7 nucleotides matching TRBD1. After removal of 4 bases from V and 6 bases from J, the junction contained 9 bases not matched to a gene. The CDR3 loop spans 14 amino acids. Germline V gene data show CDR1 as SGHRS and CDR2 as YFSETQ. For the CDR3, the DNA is TGCGCCAGCAGCCCCCGGGACAGCTTTAATGGCTACACCTTC. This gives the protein CASSPRDSFNGYTF.

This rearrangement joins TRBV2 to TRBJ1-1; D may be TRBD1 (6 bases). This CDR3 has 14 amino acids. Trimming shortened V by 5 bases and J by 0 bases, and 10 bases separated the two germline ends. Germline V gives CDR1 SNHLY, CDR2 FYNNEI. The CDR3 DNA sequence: TGTGCCAGCAGTCCTAGGGGGATGAACACTGAAGCTTTCTTT. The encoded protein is CASSPRGMNTEAFF.

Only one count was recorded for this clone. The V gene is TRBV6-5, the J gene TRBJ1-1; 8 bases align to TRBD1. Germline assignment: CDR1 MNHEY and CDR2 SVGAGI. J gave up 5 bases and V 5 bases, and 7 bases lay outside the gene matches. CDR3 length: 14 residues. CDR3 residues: CASSTQGAETEAFF. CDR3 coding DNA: TGTGCCAGCAGTACCCAGGGGGCAGAGACTGAAGCTTTCTTT.

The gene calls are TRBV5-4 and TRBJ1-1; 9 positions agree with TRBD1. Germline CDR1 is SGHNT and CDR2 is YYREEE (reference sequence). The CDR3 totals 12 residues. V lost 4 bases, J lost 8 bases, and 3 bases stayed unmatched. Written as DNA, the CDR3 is TGTGCCAGCAGCCTGGACAGGGGAGAAGCTTTCTTT. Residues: CASSLDRGEAFF.

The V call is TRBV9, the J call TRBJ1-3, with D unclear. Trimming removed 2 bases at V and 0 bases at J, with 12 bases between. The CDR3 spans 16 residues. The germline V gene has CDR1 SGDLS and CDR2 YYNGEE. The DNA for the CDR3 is TGTGCCAGCAGCGTGGGTAGAGCCATCTCTGGAAACACCATATATTTT. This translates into CASSVGRAISGNTIYF. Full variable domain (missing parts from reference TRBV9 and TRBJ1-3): DSGVTQTPKHLITATGQRVTLRCSPRSGDLSVYWYQQSLDQGLQFLIQYYNGEERAKGNILERFSAQQFPDLHSELNLSSLELGDSALYFCASSVGRAISGNTIYFGEGSWLTVV.

Here the CDR3 DNA reads TGTGCCAGCAGTTACGGAGACAGGGTCTATGGCTACACCTTC. Amino acid sequence: CASSYGDRVYGYTF. The chain employs TRBV6-5 and TRBJ1-2, with TRBD1 identical over 7 bases. Germline-derived CDR1 and CDR2 are MNHEY and SVGAGI. The CDR3 spans 14 residues. J was trimmed by 4 bases and V by 2 bases; bases with no gene match: 4.

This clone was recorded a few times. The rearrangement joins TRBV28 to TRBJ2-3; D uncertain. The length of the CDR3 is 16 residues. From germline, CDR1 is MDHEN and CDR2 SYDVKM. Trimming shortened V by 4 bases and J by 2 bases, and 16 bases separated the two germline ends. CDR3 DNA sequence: TGTGCCAGCAGTTCCTCTTTCGGGTGGCTCACAGATACGCAGTATTTT. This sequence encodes CASSSSFGWLTDTQYF.

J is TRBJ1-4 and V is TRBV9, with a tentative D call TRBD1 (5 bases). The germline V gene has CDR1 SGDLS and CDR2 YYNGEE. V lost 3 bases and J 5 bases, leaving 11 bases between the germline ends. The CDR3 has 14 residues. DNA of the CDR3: TGTGCCAGCAGCGGCTACGAGGGGAATGAAAAACTGTTTTTT. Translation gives CASSGYEGNEKLFF.

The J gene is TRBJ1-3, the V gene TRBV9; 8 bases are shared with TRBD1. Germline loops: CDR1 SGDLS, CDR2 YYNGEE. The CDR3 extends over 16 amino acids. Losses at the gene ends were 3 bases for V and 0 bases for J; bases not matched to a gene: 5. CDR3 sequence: CASSEGGQGSGNTIYF. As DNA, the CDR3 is TGTGCCAGCAGCGAGGGAGGACAGGGCTCTGGAAACACCATATATTTT. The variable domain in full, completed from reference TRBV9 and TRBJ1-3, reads DSGVTQTPKHLITATGQRVTLRCSPRSGDLSVYWYQQSLDQGLQFLIQYYNGEERAKGNILERFSAQQFPDLHSELNLSSLELGDSALYFCASSEGGQGSGNTIYFGEGSWLTVV.

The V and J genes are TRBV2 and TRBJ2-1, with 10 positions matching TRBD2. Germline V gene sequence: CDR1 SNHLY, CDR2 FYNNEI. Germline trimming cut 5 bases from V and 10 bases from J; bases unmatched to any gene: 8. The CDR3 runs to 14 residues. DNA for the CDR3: TGTGCCAGCAGTCCTAGCGGGGGTCTGGAGGAGCAGTTCTTC. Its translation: CASSPSGGLEEQFF.

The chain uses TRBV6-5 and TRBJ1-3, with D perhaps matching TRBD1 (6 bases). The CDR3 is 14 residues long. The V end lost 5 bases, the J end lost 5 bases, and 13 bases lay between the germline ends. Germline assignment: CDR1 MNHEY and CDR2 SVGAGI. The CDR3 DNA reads TGTGCCAGCAGTCGAGACGGGGGGCGAAACACCATATATTTT. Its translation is CASSRDGGRNTIYF.

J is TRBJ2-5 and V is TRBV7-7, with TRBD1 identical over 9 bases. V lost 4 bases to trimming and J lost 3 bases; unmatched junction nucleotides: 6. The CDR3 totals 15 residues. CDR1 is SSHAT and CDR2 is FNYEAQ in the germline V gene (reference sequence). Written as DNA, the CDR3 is TGTGCCAGCAGCTCCCGCTGGACAGGGGAAGAGACCCAGTACTTC. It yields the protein CASSSRWTGEETQYF.

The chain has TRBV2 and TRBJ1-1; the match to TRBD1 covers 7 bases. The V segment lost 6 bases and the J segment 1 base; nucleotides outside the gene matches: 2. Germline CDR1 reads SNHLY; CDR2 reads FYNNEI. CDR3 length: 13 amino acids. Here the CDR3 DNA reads TGTGCCAGCAGGGGACAGAGGAACACTGAAGCTTTCTTT. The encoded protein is CASRGQRNTEAFF.

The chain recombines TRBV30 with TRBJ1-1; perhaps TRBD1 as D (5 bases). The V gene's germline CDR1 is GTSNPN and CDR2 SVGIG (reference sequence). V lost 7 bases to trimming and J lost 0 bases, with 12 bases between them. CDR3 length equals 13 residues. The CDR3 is CAYTRAVNTEAFF. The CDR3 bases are TGTGCCTATACCAGGGCCGTGAACACTGAAGCTTTCTTT.

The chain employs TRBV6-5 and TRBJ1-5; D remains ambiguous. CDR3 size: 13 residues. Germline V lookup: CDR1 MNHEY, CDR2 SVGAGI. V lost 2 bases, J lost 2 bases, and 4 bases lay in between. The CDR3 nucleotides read TGTGCCAGCAGTTACAGGGGCAATCAGCCCCAGCATTTT. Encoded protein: CASSYRGNQPQHF.

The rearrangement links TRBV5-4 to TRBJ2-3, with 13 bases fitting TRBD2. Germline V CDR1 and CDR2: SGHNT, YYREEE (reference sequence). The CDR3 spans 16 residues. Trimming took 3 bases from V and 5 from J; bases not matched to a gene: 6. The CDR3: CASSWGTSGAEDTQYF. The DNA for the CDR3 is TGTGCCAGCAGCTGGGGGACTAGCGGGGCAGAAGATACGCAGTATTTT.

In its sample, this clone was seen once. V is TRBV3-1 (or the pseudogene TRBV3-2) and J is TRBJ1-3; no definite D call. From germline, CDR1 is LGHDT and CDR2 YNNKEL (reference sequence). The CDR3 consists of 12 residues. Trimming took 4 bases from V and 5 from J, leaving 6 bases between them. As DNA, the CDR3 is TGTGCCAGCAGCCCTGCCCGAAACACCATATATTTT. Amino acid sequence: CASSPARNTIYF.

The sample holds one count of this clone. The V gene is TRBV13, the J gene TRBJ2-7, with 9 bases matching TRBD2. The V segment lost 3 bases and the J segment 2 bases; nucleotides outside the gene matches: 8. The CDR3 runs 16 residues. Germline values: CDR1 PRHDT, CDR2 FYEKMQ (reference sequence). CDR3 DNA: TGTGCCAGCAGCTTGGGGACTAGCCAAGGGGCCTACGAGCAGTACTTC. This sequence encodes CASSLGTSQGAYEQYF.

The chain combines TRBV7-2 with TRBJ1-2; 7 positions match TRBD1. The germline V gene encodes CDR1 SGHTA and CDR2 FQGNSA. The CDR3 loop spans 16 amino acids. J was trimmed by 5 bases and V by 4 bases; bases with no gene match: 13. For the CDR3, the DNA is TGTGCCAGCAGCTCATTAGGGACAGCGGTACTGTATGGCTACACCTTC. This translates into CASSSLGTAVLYGYTF.

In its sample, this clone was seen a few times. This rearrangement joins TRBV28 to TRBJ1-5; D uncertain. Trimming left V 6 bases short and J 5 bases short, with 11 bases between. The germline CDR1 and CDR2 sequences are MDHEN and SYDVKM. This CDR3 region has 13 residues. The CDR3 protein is CASRRQKDQPQHF. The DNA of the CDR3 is TGTGCCAGCAGAAGGCAGAAAGATCAGCCCCAGCATTTT.

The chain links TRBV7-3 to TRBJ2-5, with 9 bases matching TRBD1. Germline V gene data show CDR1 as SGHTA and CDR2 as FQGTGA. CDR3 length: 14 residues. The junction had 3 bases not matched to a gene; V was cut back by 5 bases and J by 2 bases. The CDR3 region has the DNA TGTGCCAGCAGCCACGGGACAGGGCAAGAGACCCAGTACTTC. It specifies CASSHGTGQETQYF.

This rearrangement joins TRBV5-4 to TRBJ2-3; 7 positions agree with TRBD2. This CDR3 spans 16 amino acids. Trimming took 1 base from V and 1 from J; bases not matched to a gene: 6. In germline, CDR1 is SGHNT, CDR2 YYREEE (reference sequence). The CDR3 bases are TGTGCCAGCAGCTTGATCTCGGGGGGAGGCACAGATACGCAGTATTTT. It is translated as CASSLISGGGTDTQYF.

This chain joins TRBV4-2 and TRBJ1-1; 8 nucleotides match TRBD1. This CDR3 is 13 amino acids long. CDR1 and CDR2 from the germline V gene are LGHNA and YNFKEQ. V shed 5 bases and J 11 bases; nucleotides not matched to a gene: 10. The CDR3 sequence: CASSNTGGAAAFF. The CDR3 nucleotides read TGTGCCAGCAGCAATACAGGGGGGGCTGCCGCTTTCTTT.

The CDR3 nucleotides are TGTGCCAGCAGTGACGGACAGGGTTTCAATCAGCCCCAGCATTTT. Amino acids: CASSDGQGFNQPQHF. This sequence joins TRBV6-1 and TRBJ1-5; 8 nucleotides align to TRBD1. This CDR3 is built from 15 residues. With V trimmed by 3 bases and J by 3 bases, 4 bases remained unmatched. Germline assignment: CDR1 MNHNS and CDR2 SASEGT.

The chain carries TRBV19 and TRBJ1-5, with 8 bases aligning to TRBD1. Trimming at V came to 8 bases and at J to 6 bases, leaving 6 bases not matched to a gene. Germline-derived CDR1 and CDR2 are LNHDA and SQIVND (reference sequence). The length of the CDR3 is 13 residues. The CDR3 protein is CASQGTGGQPQHF. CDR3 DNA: TGTGCCAGTCAGGGGACAGGCGGTCAGCCCCAGCATTTT. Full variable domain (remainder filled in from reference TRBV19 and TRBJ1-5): DGGITQSPKYLFRKEGQNVTLSCEQNLNHDAMYWYRQDPGQGLRLIYYSQIVNDFQKGDIAEGYSVSREKKESFPLTVTSAQKNPTAFYLCASQGTGGQPQHFGDGTRLSIL.

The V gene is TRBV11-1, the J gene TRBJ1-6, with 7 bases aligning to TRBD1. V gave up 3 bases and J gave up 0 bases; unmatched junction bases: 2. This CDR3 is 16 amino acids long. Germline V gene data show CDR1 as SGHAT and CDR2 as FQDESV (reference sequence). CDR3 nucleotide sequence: TGTGCCAGCAGCTTCAGGGGGAGCTCCTATAATTCACCCCTCCACTTT. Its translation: CASSFRGSSYNSPLHF.

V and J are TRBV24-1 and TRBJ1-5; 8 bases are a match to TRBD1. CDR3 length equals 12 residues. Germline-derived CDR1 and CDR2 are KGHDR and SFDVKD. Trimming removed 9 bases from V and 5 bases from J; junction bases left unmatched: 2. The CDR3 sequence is CATAQGDQPQHF. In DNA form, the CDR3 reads TGTGCCACCGCACAGGGGGATCAGCCCCAGCATTTT.

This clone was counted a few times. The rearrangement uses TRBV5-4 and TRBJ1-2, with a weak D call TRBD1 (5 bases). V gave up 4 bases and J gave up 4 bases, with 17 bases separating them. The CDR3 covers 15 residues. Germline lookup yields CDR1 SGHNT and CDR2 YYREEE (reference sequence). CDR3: CASSLSAGRTYGYTF. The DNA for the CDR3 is TGTGCCAGCAGCCTCTCAGCAGGGCGCACCTATGGCTACACCTTC.

The CDR3 here is CASSEALFGTGTLDTQYF. DNA for the CDR3: TGTGCCAGCAGTGAAGCGCTTTTCGGGACAGGGACTTTGGATACGCAGTATTTT. The rearrangement links TRBV2 to TRBJ2-3, with 9 bases aligning to TRBD1. Per germline, CDR1 SNHLY and CDR2 FYNNEI. V shed 0 bases and J 6 bases; nucleotides not matched to a gene: 13. The CDR3 has 18 residues.

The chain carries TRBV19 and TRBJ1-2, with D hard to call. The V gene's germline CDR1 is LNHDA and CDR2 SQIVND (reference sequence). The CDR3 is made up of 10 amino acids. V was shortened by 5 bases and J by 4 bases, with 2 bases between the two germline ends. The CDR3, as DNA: TGTGCCAGTAGTTCCTATGGCTACACCTTC. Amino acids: CASSSYGYTF.

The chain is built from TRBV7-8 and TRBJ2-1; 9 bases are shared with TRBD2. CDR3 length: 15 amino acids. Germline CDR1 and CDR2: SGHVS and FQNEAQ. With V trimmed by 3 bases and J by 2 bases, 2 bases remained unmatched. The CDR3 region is CASSFGGGAYNEQFF. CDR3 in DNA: TGTGCCAGCAGCTTCGGCGGGGGGGCCTACAATGAGCAGTTCTTC. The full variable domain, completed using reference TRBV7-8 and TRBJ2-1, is GAGVSQSPRYKVAKRGQDVALRCDPISGHVSLFWYQQALGQGPEFLTYFQNEAQLDKSGLPSDRFFAERPEGSVSTLKIQRTQQEDSAVYLCASSFGGGAYNEQFFGPGTRLTVL.